The 3 T cell receptor beta chains reported below all come from one sample, sequenced in a study of CD8 T cell repertoires and HIV-1 epitope variants. The table came from immunoSEQ multiplex PCR; TCRdb's copy has only in-frame clones and leaves some out. The table shows about 5,400 clones, with around 64% occurring only once. Their target antigens are unknown. Material for sequencing was cultured CD8+ T cells derived from PBMCs. All receptors come from a male donor with HIV.

About this clone itself: Relative to the germline gene, one junction end is altered; a read error may explain this. The V and J genes are TRBV6-5 and TRBJ2-1, with 8 positions matching TRBD1. Germline V gene lookup returns CDR1 MNHEY and CDR2 SVGAGI. The CDR3 sequence is 14 residues long. CDR3: CASSDRESLNEQFF. Here the CDR3 DNA reads TGCGCCAGCTCGGACAGGGAATCCCTAAATGAGCAGTTCTTC.

The CDR3 DNA sequence: TGTGCCAGTAGTATAGAAGGGCAGGAAATTAACTATGGCTACACCTTC. This encodes CASSIEGQEINYGYTF. The chain couples TRBV19 to TRBJ1-2; D remains unclear. Germline CDR1 LNHDA, CDR2 SQIVND (reference sequence). The V and J ends lost 0 bases and 1 base respectively, with 12 bases between them. The CDR3 extends over 16 amino acids.

V usage is TRBV4-1 and J usage is TRBJ1-1; D perhaps matches TRBD1 (6 bases). This CDR3 has 15 amino acids. The V gene's germline CDR1 is MGHRA and CDR2 YSYEKL. Trimming removed 4 bases from V and 0 bases from J, with 12 bases in between. This CDR3 is CASSPMGQLNTEAFF. The CDR3 bases are TGCGCCAGCAGCCCGATGGGACAATTGAACACTGAAGCTTTCTTT.